These T cell receptor beta chains were read from a single sample in a study of shared clonotypes between healthy human individuals. Profiling relied on immunoSEQ multiplex PCR, and the TCRdb table lists in-frame clones only, not all of them. The sample holds about 2 million clones; about 95% are singletons and the top ten take around 1.1%. Sequences were obtained from naive CD8+ T cells sorted from blood. The receptors derive from a young man in good health. The CDR3 runs from the conserved cysteine through the conserved F or W. The order of the fields is clone size, J gene, V gene, CDR3 protein. Part of the rows lack a size; the others show once, few, many or a class for expanded clones.

clone size: -
J gene: TRBJ2-3
V gene: TRBV27
CDR3 protein: CASSLEGADTQYF

clone size: -
J gene: TRBJ2-3
V gene: TRBV7-9
CDR3 protein: CASTVLGGTDTQYF

clone size: -
J gene: TRBJ2-7
V gene: TRBV9
CDR3 protein: CASSVGTGTATYEQYF

clone size: -
J gene: TRBJ2-7
V gene: TRBV6-6
CDR3 protein: CASSYSSLWGDEQYF

clone size: -
J gene: TRBJ2-1
V gene: TRBV5-1
CDR3 protein: CASSLRYPGTSGGRYSYNEQFF

clone size: -
J gene: TRBJ1-5
V gene: TRBV4-3
CDR3 protein: CASSQLTGPDQPQHF

clone size: -
J gene: TRBJ2-7
V gene: TRBV6-6
CDR3 protein: CASSYPDAGRGFEQYF

clone size: -
J gene: TRBJ2-7
V gene: TRBV2
CDR3 protein: CASGIDPGQGLLPSYEQYF

clone size: -
J gene: TRBJ1-6
V gene: TRBV11-2
CDR3 protein: CASSHGQPNSPLHF

clone size: -
J gene: TRBJ2-5
V gene: TRBV19
CDR3 protein: CASSTMAGGQETQYF

clone size: once
J gene: TRBJ2-7
V gene: TRBV2
CDR3 protein: CASSEIYRLYEQYF

clone size: -
J gene: TRBJ1-6
V gene: TRBV4-1
CDR3 protein: CASSQGPLLNSPLHF

clone size: -
J gene: TRBJ2-7
V gene: TRBV4-1
CDR3 protein: CASSQDLGFLYEQYF

clone size: -
J gene: TRBJ1-3
V gene: TRBV11-3
CDR3 protein: CASSLGTGPGNTIYF

clone size: -
J gene: TRBJ2-2
V gene: TRBV4-1
CDR3 protein: CASSHKQGIGTGELFF

clone size: -
J gene: TRBJ1-1
V gene: TRBV7-7
CDR3 protein: CASSLEGGTEAFF

clone size: -
J gene: TRBJ2-3
V gene: TRBV27
CDR3 protein: CASSSRPGTDTQYF

clone size: -
J gene: TRBJ2-3
V gene: TRBV7-6
CDR3 protein: CASSQLPGRTDTQYF

clone size: -
J gene: TRBJ2-3
V gene: TRBV7-8
CDR3 protein: CASSAFLGDSRATDTQYF

clone size: -
J gene: TRBJ1-1
V gene: TRBV5-6
CDR3 protein: CASSDTLWTEAFF

clone size: -
J gene: TRBJ2-1
V gene: TRBV27
CDR3 protein: CASSLGSGSYNEQFF

clone size: -
J gene: TRBJ1-4
V gene: TRBV28
CDR3 protein: CASSREVTNEKLFF

clone size: -
J gene: TRBJ2-7
V gene: TRBV21-1
CDR3 protein: CASSKGGRNYEQYF

clone size: once
J gene: TRBJ2-5
V gene: TRBV11-2
CDR3 protein: CASSHARGVLRETQYF

clone size: -
J gene: TRBJ2-7
V gene: TRBV10-3
CDR3 protein: CAISVDRLAGVGYEQYF

clone size: -
J gene: TRBJ1-6
V gene: TRBV6-1
CDR3 protein: CASSELSSYNSPLHF

clone size: -
J gene: TRBJ2-1
V gene: TRBV6-5
CDR3 protein: CASSYGSGRMDEQFF

clone size: -
J gene: TRBJ2-7
V gene: TRBV6-1
CDR3 protein: CASKAVWDSYEQYF

clone size: -
J gene: TRBJ2-7
V gene: TRBV6-5
CDR3 protein: CASRLQGWDSYEQYF